What follows is one TCR beta chain and its context. Which antigen it targets is not known. No base quality values were provided; no much bigger clone lies one nucleotide off. V is reduced by 3 bases and J by 5 bases, leaving a spacing of 10 bases between them. The CDR3 contains 14 residues, cysteine and phenylalanine counted. Only the CDR3 part of the read is kept: 42 bases, read in frame from the first base. CDR1 and CDR2 are drawn from the germline V gene: MDHEN, SYDVKM. Inclusion was restricted to participants for whom at least one PBMC sample before ART initiation and at least two post-ART samples were available. All participants with HIV were treated in the United States of America. Before DNA extraction, cryopreserved samples of roughly 0.9-11 million PBMC were thawed and then washed. At the time of the earliest PBMC sample for each participant with HIV, ages ranged from roughly 20 to 60 years. PBMC samples from each participant spanned 1-4 timepoints before ART initiation and 2-8 timepoints after ART initiation, with a median of 7 samples. For every participant, serial HIV viral load, CD4+ T-cell count, ART history and demographic data were obtained. Genomic DNA was extracted from unsorted PBMC with a Qiagen kit on a QIAcube, with processing performed in batches of 12 samples.

The immunoSEQ hsTCRB v3.0 assay was used at survey level resolution to sequence the TRB variable region. The targeted TRB sequencing depth was roughly 40,000-50,000 T-cell genomes per sample. Pooled TRB libraries were sequenced on an Illumina MiSeq with a v3 150-cycle kit. As for how the authors treated the data: Repertoire analysis ran in R within a reproducible Nextflow workflow covering QC, data transformation and analysis. LymphoSeq2, an R package for exploring AIRR-Seq data, was used to implement the custom analyses. Four samples yielding fewer than 5000 total TRB sequences were excluded, leaving 188 analyzed HIV repertoires. Among the 200 or so HIV repertoires that were kept, 59 were collected before ART initiation and roughly 130 were collected after ART initiation. Each repertoire was downsampled to 5000 TRB nucleotide sequences, and summary statistics were averaged across 100 downsampling iterations. TRB sequences were retained for analysis only if CDR3 regions of at least seven amino acids were present. Diversity was measured with a Shannon entropy-derived clonality score and the Gini coefficient. In the repertoire networks, any two of the top 5000 CDR3 amino acid sequences were connected whenever the two sequences differed by an edit distance of one. Antigen specificity groups and MHC restriction were predicted for TRB CDR3 amino acid sequences with GLIPH2. CDR3 amino acid sequences were matched against VDJdb and McPAS-TCR to flag known CMV, EBV, HIV or tissue antigen associations. Pre-ART, post-ART and control groups were compared with Wilcoxon signed-rank tests and Holm-Bonferroni correction. TCRdb provides this immuneACCESS table in a form limited to in-frame rearrangements. Some clones are lacking; in checked studies, under half of them reflect an unresolved V gene, and why the rest are absent is not known. Clone size and V and J calls were adopted from that table, with D and trimming inferred from the DNA. The sample profile shows 21,000 or so clones; more than 75% of them were found once. The ten largest clonotypes hold 3.5% to 4.5% of the sample.

The data were taken from a study of long-term antiretroviral therapy in people with HIV (dated by TCRdb to the early 2020s). Describing the broader study: The earliest samples were collected roughly a decade before the 2015 WHO recommendation for immediate ART, at a time when ART was usually postponed until CD4 counts fell. Among the approximately 27 participants with HIV, more than ten were female. From fewer than 35 adults with confirmed HIV infection, the cohort provided 192 cryopreserved PBMC samples, gathered serially across a mean of about six years (range 1-12). A retrospective serial study tested whether changes in peripheral blood TRB repertoire composition and diversity were associated with ART initiation and durable HIV suppression. No cross-contamination during QIAcube processing was seen in test extractions of a monoclonal T-cell line run alongside approximately 36 polyclonal samples.

Results and caveats for the whole study, not just this receptor: Samples dated from the mid-2000s to the late 2010s, and the ART regimens used may be less effective than current ones. Because cell numbers in pre-ART samples were limited, unsorted PBMC were profiled instead of sorted CD4+ and CD8+ T cells. Starting ART was linked to a significant rise in TRB diversity, yet even after long-term ART the diversity remained significantly lower than in transplant donor controls. HIV repertoires had narrower CDR3 length ranges than controls, and the network structure suggested an antigen-experienced repertoire that shifted only slightly toward naive after ART. Because PBMC availability was limited, only the TCR beta chain was sequenced, with no alpha chain pairing. Expanded TRB clones identified before ART initiation dominated the repertoire across all time points, though the dominance fluctuated and decreased in many PLHIV after ART. Inferences about post-ART repertoire changes are limited because no data were available on ART adherence, viral resistance or therapy changes.

The V gene is TRBV28 and the J gene is TRBJ1-4; the D gene identity is not certain. The source was unsorted PBMCs, collected 2.3 years after starting antiretroviral therapy. The clonotype was recovered from a man between 60 and 75 years old with HIV. The DNA is TGTGCCAGCAGTTTTACAGCGCTAAATGAAAAACTGTTTTTT. Its translation reads: CASSFTALNEKLFF.